This T cell receptor beta chain is from a study of tumor and adjacent non-tumor tissue in lung cancer (dated by TCRdb to the late 2010s). About the study as a whole: The cohort included 12 adenocarcinoma, a couple of squamous cell carcinoma and 1 small cell lung cancer patients. Ages among the 15 or so patients ranged from about 30 to 85 years, there were some 10 men and 5 women, and disease was at TNM stage I to III. Sequencing produced approximately 130 million productive TCRbeta reads in total, an average of about 4.2 million reads per sample. Using bulk TCRbeta repertoires from over twelve lung cancer patients, the study set lung tumor tissue side by side with matched distant non-tumor lung tissue. A few dozen paired specimens, one tumor and one normal lung sample per patient, were profiled by TCRbeta CDR3 sequencing.

The library came from multiplex PCR. The listed sequencing device is Illumina HiSeq 2500. TCRbeta libraries were built by three rounds of nested PCR using primers (Table S4), following protocols modified from ARM-PCR. Before sequencing, PCR products of 200-500 bp were excised from the gel and purified with the QIAquick gel extraction kit. In the original analysis: Reads were cleaned with Trimmomatic, merged with FLASH into complete CDR3 sequences, and assigned to V(D)J germline segments with MiTCR. Clonal diversity was calculated as the inverse Simpson's index using VDJtools. A read counted as productive if the sequence was in-frame and lacked a premature stop codon. The public reads were quality trimmed at Q25 with fastp and then assembled into clones with MiXCR by TCRdb, keeping productive beta chains. Rows are unified per CDR3 protein, each entry keeping the most common DNA and genes. TCRdb assigned the V and J calls; the authors' analysis was not used. The sample contains roughly 75,000 distinct CDR3 sequences, about two thirds of them found a single time. About 30% of the sample is in the top ten clones.

About this clonotype itself: The target of this receptor is not known. Qualities for individual bases were not recorded, and no much larger clone is one base off.

Overall results and qualifications from the work: TCR diversity was significantly higher in younger patients, and greater tumor TCR diversity was associated with shorter overall survival and shorter disease-free survival. The top 100 clones accounted for a significantly larger cumulative portion of the repertoire in normal lung than in tumor tissue. The sequencing platform is not named in the methods, and unique molecular identifiers are not mentioned. Tumor tissue showed significantly higher TCR diversity (inverse Simpson) than normal lung tissue, at roughly 390 vs 170 (P = 0.0075, Mann-Whitney U test). Peripheral blood was not sequenced, so blood TCRbeta repertoires in these lung cancer patients were not examined. Only 15 or so patients were included in the cohort, and the need for larger samples and more detailed clinical data was noted by the authors.

Bulk unsorted tissue served as the source for RNA extraction, and RNA quality was assessed using a NanoDrop ND-1000 and an Agilent 2100. Distant non-tumor tissue taken more than 3 cm from the tumor edge was used as the normal lung sample. All donors had newly diagnosed lung cancer, had not received prior chemotherapy, and were admitted for thoracic surgery in China between August and November 2014. Patients with previous radiotherapy or chemotherapy, or with another concurrent cancer, were excluded from the study. Pieces of surgical tissue measuring about 1-2.1 cm3 were kept in RNAlater solution and stored at -80 degrees C until use. CDR1 and CDR2, per the germline V gene, are MDHEN and SYDVKM. The CDR3 spans 14 residues, from the cysteine through the phenylalanine. The retained sequence is limited to the CDR3, 42 bases, with the frame set at the first base. V lost 6 bases and J lost 7 bases; the stretch between them is 16 bases long.

The chain links TRBV28 with TRBJ1-5, with the D gene call left open. Source material: distant non-tumor lung tissue. This clonotype was obtained from a woman between 45 and 60 years old with non-small cell lung cancer. The CDR3 is CASRPTREWQPQHF. The nucleotide sequence is TGTGCCAGCAGACCTACAAGGGAATGGCAGCCCCAGCATTTT.